This T cell receptor beta chain originates from a study of shared clonotypes between healthy human individuals. About the study: Used for every donor were three CD4 naive, three CD4 memory, two CD8 naive and one CD8 memory plate.

Whole-study findings and limits: In a handful of donors, 4.5% to 5.5% of naive CD4 clonotypes appeared in common. Depth of sequencing was expected to influence donor clonotype sharing.

With regard to this clone: Antigen unknown.

It was 200 to 250 ng DNA, some 30,000 T cell genomes, that sorted-subset replicate PCRs used. This table comes from immunoSEQ multiplex PCR, and its TCRdb copy is limited to in-frame clones, with some not included. The repertoire holds roughly 700,000 clones, with around 67% as singletons. Input material: memory CD4+ T cells sorted from blood. Subset described: CD45RA-negative fraction. The TCR comes from a woman in her twenties or thirties in good health.

CDR3 bases: TGTGCCAGCAGCGCGATAGCGGGAGTCGGGAATGAGCAGTTCTTC. Residues: CASSAIAGVGNEQFF. The chain combines TRBV7-3 with TRBJ2-1, with 9 bases aligning to TRBD2. The CDR3 has 15 amino acids. Germline CDR1 is SGHTA and CDR2 is FQGTGA. The ends lost 5 bases at V and 7 bases at J; junction bases unmatched: 9.